The entry below gives a single T cell receptor beta chain sequence along with its context. Its specificity is not known. The data are from a study of cytomegalovirus exposure and HLA in healthy donors. Background on the study: From 150 million to 200 million T cells, an earlier analysis saw 100 million to 140 million unique TCR beta sequences. Study findings and constraints: TCR beta chains numbering under 200 were designated cytomegalovirus-associated.

In the PCR, 60 Vbeta and 13 Jbeta primers were used. Measured with immunoSEQ multiplex PCR; TCRdb has only the in-frame clones, and not every one. The profile shows roughly 130,000 clones, just under 75% of them singletons. The CDR3 extends over 16 amino acids. Deletions cut 5 bases from V and 0 bases from J, with 14 bases between. Germline loops: CDR1 SGHVS, CDR2 FQNEAQ. Sequencing was performed on PBMCs. V gene TRBV7-8 combines with J gene TRBJ1-5, with D hard to call. This receptor was taken from a man aged 40-55 years in good health and CMV-seropositive. The CDR3: CASSPYRDDSNQPQHF. CDR3 DNA: TGTGCCAGCAGCCCCTACAGAGACGATAGCAATCAGCCCCAGCATTTT.